Presented here are 6 T cell receptor beta chains from one specimen sequenced in a study of blood T cell repertoires in COVID-19. Libraries were prepared by immunoSEQ multiplex PCR; TCRdb keeps only in-frame clonotypes and omits some of them. The table lists some 270,000 clones, around 85% of them singletons, with over 7.5% in the top ten. The source material was PBMCs or T cells enriched from blood (not recorded which). Every receptor here comes from a woman aged 45 to 65 with acute COVID-19.

The chain links TRBV19 to TRBJ2-5, with TRBD1 as a possible D gene (7 bases). The length of the CDR3 is 15 residues. Trimming left V 4 bases short and J 2 bases short, with 14 bases between. Germline V lookup: CDR1 LNHDA, CDR2 SQIVND (reference sequence). The CDR3 sequence: CASSTGGMGQETQYF. CDR3 coding DNA: TGTGCCAGTAGTACAGGGGGGATGGGGCAAGAGACCCAGTACTTC.

The rearrangement links TRBV6-1 to TRBJ1-2; D is possibly TRBD1 (5 bases). The CDR3 is made up of 13 amino acids. Germline V gene sequence: CDR1 MNHNS, CDR2 SASEGT. Trimming took off 8 bases at V and 4 bases at J, with 14 bases between the two ends. CDR3 sequence reads: CASGIGDSYGYTF. The CDR3 region has the DNA TGTGCCAGCGGGATAGGAGACAGCTATGGCTACACCTTC.

In DNA form, the CDR3 reads TGTGCCAGCAGTTACTTCCGGGACAGCATCTATGGCTACACCTTC. Translation: CASSYFRDSIYGYTF. The genes are TRBV6-2 or TRBV6-3 and TRBJ1-2; TRBD1 aligns across 7 bases. The length of the CDR3 is 15 residues. Per germline, CDR1 MNHEY and CDR2 SVGEGT. V lost 1 base and J lost 4; bases outside the gene matches: 6.

The rearrangement links TRBV4-1 to TRBJ1-2; 7 bases align to TRBD1. CDR3 length: 16 residues. V was pared by 1 base and J by 0 bases, with 5 bases of the junction left unmatched. The germline gives CDR1 MGHRA, CDR2 YSYEKL. In DNA, the CDR3 is TGCGCCAGCAGCCAAGGGCAGGGGGTGCCTAACTATGGCTACACCTTC. Amino acids: CASSQGQGVPNYGYTF.

The chain carries TRBV7-9 and TRBJ2-2; D is perhaps TRBD1 (6 bases). Per germline, CDR1 SEHNR and CDR2 FQNEAQ (reference sequence). V lost 1 base to trimming and J lost 4 bases, with 10 bases between them. The CDR3 loop spans 15 amino acids. The CDR3 bases are TGTGCCAGCAGCTTAGTACAGGGTGGCACCGGGGAGCTGTTTTTT. It codes for CASSLVQGGTGELFF. Drawing the rest from reference TRBV7-9 and TRBJ2-2, the complete variable domain is DTGVSQNPRHKITKRGQNVTFRCDPISEHNRLYWYRQTLGQGPEFLTYFQNEAQLEKSRLLSDRFSAERPKGSFSTLEIQRTEQGDSAMYLCASSLVQGGTGELFFGEGSRLTVL.

The chain uses TRBV18 and TRBJ1-6; D may be TRBD1 (5 bases). CDR1 is KGHSH and CDR2 is LQKENI in the germline V gene. V was clipped by 2 bases and J by 7 bases, with 15 bases between them. The CDR3 has 16 amino acids. Written as DNA, the CDR3 is TGTGCCAGCTCACCATCTAGGACACACTTCAATTCACCCCTCCACTTT. It yields the protein CASSPSRTHFNSPLHF.